This TCR beta chain was sequenced in a study of T cell repertoires in cytomegalovirus infection. Across the study: The study used recently identified HLA-C-restricted and well-studied HLA-B-restricted CMV epitopes.

Trimming took 5 bases from V and 4 from J; bases not matched to a gene: 8. There are 15 residues in the CDR3. CDR1 and CDR2 (germline): MNHEY, SVGAGI. Points from the study as a whole: Individuals carrying CMV plus the relevant HLA were identified by cumulative frequency of public TCR beta families. The response measured ex vivo was dominated by TCR beta clonotypes (HLA-C-restricted and CMV-specific).

TCRdb re-called the reads through MiXCR, storing one row per CDR3 protein. The sample has around 230,000 distinct CDR3 sequences; about 38% are singletons. This clonotype was counted between two and nine times. Its target is not known. This material consisted of CD8+ T cells from cultured PBMCs, taken from culture after CMV antigen stimulation. The chain couples TRBV6-5 to TRBJ2-7, with 10 bases that match TRBD2. The TCR sequence derives from a human donor in good health (CMV status not recorded). Some clones in this sample may be carry-over from other donors' samples. CDR3 loop: CASSQRTSGYYEQYF. The CDR3 region has the DNA TGTGCCAGCAGTCAAAGGACTAGCGGCTATTACGAGCAGTACTTC.